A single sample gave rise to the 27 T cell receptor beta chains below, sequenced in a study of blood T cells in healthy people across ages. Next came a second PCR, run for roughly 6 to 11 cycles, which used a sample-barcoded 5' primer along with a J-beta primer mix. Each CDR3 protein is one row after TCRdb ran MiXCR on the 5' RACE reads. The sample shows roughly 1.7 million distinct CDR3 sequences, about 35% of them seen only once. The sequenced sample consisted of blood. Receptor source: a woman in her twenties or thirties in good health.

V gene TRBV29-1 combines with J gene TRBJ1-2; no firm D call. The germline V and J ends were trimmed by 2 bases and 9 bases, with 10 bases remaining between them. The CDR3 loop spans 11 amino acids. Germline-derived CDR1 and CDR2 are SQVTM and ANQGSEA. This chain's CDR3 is CSVELRTSYTF. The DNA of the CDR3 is TGCAGCGTTGAACTCCGCACGAGCTACACCTTC.

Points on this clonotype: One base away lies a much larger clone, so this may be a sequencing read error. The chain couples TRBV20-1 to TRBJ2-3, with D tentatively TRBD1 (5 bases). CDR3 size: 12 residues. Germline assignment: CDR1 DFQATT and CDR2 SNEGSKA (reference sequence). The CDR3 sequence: CSAPGKTDAQYF. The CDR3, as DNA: TGCAGTGCCCCCGGCAAGACAGATGCGCAGTATTTT.

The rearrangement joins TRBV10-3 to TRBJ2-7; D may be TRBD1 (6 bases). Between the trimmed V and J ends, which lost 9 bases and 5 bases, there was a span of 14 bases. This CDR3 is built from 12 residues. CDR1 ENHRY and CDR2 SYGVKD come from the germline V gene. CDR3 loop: CAIAQGINEQYF. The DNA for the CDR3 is TGTGCCATTGCCCAGGGGATTAACGAGCAGTACTTC.

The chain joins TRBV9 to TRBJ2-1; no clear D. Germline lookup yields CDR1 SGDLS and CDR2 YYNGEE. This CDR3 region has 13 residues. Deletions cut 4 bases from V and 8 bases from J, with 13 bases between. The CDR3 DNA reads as TGTGCCAGCAGCACCCGACCTGGGGATGAGCAGTTCTTC. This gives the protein CASSTRPGDEQFF. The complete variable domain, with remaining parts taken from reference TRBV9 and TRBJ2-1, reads DSGVTQTPKHLITATGQRVTLRCSPRSGDLSVYWYQQSLDQGLQFLIQYYNGEERAKGNILERFSAQQFPDLHSELNLSSLELGDSALYFCASSTRPGDEQFFGPGTRLTVL.

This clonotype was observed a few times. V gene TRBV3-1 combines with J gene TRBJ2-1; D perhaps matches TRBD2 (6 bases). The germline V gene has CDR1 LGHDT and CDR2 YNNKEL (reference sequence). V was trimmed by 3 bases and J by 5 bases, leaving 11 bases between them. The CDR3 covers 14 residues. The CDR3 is CASSHLAGHNEQFF. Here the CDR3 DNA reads TGTGCCAGCAGCCATCTCGCGGGACACAATGAGCAGTTCTTC.

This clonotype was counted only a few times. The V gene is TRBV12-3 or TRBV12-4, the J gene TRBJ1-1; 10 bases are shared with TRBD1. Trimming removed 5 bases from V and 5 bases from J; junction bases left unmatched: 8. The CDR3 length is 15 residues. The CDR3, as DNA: TGTGCCAGCAGTCCCTCGGGACAGGGGTCGACTGAAGCTTTCTTT. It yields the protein CASSPSGQGSTEAFF.

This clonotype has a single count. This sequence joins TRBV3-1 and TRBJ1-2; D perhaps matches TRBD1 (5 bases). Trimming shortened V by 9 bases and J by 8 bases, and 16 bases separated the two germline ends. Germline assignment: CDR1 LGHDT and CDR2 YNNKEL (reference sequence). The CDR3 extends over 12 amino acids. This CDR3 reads CASGAVQRGYTF. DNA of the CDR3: TGTGCCAGTGGGGCTGTCCAACGAGGCTACACCTTC.

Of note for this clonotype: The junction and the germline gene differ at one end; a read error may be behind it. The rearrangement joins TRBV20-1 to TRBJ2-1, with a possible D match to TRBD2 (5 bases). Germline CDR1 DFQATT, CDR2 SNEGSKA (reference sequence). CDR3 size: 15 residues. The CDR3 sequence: CSAYTRGGSYNEQFF. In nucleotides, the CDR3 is TGCAGTGCTTACACCCGGGGTGGCTCCTACAACGAGCAGTTCTTC.

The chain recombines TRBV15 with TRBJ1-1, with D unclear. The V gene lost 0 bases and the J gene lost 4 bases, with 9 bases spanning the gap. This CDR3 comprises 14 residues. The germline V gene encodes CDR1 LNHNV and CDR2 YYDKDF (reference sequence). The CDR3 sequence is CATSRDLQPTEAFF. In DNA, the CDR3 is TGTGCCACCAGCAGAGATTTGCAGCCCACTGAAGCTTTCTTT.

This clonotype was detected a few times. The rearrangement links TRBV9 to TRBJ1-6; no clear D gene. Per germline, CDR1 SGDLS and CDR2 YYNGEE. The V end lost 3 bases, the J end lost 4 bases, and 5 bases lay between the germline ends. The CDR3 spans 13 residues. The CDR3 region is CASSEWYNSPLHF. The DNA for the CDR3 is TGTGCCAGCAGCGAATGGTATAATTCACCCCTCCACTTT. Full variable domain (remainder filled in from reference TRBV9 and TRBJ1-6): DSGVTQTPKHLITATGQRVTLRCSPRSGDLSVYWYQQSLDQGLQFLIQYYNGEERAKGNILERFSAQQFPDLHSELNLSSLELGDSALYFCASSEWYNSPLHFGNGTRLTVT.

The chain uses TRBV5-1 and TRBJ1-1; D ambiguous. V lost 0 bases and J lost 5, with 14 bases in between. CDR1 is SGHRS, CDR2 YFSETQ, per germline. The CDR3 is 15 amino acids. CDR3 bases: TGCGCCAGCAGCTTGGATGGGCGGGCGCGAACTGAAGCTTTCTTT. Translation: CASSLDGRARTEAFF.

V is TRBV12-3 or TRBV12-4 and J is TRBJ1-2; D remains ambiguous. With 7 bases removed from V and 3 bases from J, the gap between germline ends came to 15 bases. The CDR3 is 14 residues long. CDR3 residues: CASTVGGPYYGYTF. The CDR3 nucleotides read TGTGCCAGCACCGTTGGCGGGCCCTACTATGGCTACACCTTC.

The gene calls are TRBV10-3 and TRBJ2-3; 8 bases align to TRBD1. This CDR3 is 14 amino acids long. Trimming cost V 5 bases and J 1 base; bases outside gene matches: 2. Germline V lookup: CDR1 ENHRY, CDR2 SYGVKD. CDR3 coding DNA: TGTGCCATCAGTCGGGACAGGCGCACAGATACGCAGTATTTT. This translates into CAISRDRRTDTQYF.

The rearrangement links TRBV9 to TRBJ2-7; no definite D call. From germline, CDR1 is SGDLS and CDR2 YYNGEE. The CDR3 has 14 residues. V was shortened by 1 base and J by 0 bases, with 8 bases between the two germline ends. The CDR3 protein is CASSVLDSSYEQYF. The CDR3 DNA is TGTGCCAGCAGCGTACTTGATAGCTCCTACGAGCAGTACTTC.

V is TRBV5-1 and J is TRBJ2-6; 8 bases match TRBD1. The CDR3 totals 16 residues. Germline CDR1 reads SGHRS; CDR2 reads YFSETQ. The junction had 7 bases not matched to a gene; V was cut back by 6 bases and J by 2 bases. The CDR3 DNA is TGCGCCAGCAACCGGGACAGGACAACTGGGGCCAACGTCCTGACTTTC. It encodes CASNRDRTTGANVLTF.

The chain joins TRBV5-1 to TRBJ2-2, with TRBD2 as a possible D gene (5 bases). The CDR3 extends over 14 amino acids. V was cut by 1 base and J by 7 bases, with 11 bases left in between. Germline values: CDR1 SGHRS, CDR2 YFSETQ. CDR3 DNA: TGCGCCAGCAGCTTGATGGCTAGCTACGGGGAGCTGTTTTTT. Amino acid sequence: CASSLMASYGELFF. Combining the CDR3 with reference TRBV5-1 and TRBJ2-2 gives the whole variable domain KAGVTQTPRYLIKTRGQQVTLSCSPISGHRSVSWYQQTPGQGLQFLFEYFSETQRNKGNFPGRFSGRQFSNSRSEMNVSTLELGDSALYLCASSLMASYGELFFGEGSRLTVL.

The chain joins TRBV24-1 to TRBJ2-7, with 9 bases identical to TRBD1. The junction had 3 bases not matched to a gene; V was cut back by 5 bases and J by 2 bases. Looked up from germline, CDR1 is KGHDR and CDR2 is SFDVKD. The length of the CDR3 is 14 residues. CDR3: CATSGRTGAYEQYF. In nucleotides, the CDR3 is TGTGCCACCAGTGGGAGGACAGGGGCCTACGAGCAGTACTTC.

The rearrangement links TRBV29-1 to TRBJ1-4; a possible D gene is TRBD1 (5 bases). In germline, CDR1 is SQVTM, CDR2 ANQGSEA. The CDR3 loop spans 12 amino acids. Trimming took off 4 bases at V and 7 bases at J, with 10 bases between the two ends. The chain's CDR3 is CSVGQTPEKLFF. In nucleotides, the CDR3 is TGCAGCGTTGGACAGACCCCTGAAAAACTGTTTTTT.

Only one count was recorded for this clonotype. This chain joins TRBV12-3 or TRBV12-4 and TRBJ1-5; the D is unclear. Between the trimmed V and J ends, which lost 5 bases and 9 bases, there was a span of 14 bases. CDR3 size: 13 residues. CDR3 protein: CASSPPVGRPQHF. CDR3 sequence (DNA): TGTGCCAGCAGTCCACCCGTGGGGAGGCCCCAGCATTTT.

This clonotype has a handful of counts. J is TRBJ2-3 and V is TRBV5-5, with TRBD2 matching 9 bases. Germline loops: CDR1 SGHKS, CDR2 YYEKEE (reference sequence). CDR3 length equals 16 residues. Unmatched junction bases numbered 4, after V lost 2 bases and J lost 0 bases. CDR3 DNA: TGTGCCAGCAGCTTCTTTAGCGGGAGAAGCACAGATACGCAGTATTTT. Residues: CASSFFSGRSTDTQYF.

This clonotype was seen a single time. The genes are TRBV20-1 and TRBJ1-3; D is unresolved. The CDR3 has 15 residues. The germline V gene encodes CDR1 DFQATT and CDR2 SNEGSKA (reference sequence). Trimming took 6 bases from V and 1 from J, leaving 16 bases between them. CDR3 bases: TGCAGTGCCGGTGGACCCGGACCATCTGGAAACACCATATATTTT. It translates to CSAGGPGPSGNTIYF.

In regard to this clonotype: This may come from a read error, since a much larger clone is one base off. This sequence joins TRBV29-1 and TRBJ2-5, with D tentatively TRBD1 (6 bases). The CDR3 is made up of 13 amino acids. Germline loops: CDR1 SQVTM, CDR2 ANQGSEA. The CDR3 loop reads CSVERTVKEAQYF. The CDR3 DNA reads TGCAGCGTTGAGAGGACAGTAAAAGAGGCCCAGTACTTC.

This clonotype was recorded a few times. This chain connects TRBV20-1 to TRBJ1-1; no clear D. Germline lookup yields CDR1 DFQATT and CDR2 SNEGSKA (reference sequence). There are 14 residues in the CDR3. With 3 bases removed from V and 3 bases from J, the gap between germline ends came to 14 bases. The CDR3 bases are TGCAGTGCTAGGGCTGGCGGGTCGGACACTGAAGCTTTCTTT. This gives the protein CSARAGGSDTEAFF.

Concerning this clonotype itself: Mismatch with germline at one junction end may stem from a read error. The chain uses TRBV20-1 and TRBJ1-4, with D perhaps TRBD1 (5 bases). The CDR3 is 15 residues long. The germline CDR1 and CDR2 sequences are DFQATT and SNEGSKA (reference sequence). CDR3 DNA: TGCAGTGCTCGAGAGTCAGGAGGGGCTAATGAAAAACTGTTTTTT. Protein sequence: CSARESGGANEKLFF.

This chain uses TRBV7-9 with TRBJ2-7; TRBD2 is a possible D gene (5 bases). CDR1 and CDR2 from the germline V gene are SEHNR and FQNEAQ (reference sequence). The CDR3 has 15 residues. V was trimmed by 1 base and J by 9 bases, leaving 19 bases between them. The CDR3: CASSLGTALHSGQYF. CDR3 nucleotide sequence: TGTGCCAGCAGCTTAGGGACTGCGCTCCATTCTGGGCAGTACTTC.

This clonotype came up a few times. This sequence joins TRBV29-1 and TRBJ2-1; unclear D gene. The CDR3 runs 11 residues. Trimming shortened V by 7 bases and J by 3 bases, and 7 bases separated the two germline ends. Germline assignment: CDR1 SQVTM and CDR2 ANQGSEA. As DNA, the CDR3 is TGCAGCGGCTATGACTACAATGAGCAGTTCTTC. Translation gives CSGYDYNEQFF.

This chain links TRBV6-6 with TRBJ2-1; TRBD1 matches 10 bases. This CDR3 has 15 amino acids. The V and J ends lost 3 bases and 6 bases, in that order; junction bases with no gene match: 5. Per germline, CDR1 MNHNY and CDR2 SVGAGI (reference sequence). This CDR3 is CASSYGQGGLNEQFF. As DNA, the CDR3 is TGTGCCAGCAGTTATGGACAGGGGGGCCTCAATGAGCAGTTCTTC.